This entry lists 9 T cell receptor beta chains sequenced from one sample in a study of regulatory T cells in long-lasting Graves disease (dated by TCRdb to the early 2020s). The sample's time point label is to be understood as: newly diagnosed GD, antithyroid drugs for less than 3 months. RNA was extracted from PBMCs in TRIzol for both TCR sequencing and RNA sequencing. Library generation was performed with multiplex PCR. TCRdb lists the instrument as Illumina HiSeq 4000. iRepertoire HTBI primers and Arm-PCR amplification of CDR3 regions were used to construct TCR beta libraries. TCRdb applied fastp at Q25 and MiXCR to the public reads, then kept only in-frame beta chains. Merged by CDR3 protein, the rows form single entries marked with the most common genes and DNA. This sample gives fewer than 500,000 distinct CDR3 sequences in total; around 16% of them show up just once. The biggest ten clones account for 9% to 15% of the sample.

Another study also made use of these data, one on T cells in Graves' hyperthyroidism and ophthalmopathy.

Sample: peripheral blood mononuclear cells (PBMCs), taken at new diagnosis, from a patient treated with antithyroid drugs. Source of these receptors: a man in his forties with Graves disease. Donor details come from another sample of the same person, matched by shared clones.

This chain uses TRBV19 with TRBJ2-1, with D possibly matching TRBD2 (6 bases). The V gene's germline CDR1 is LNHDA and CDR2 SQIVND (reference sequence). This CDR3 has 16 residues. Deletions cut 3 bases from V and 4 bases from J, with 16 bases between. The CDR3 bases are TGTGCCAGTAGTATGAAGGGCAGCGGGTTGTACAATGAGCAGTTCTTC. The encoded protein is CASSMKGSGLYNEQFF.

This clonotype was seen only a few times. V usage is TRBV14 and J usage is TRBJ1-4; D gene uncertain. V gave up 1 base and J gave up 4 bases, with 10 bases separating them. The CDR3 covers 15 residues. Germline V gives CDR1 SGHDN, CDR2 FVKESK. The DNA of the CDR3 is TGTGCCAGCAGCCAAGCGAGGCGGATTAATGAAAAACTGTTTTTT. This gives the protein CASSQARRINEKLFF. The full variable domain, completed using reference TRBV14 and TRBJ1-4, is EAGVTQFPSHSVIEKGQTVTLRCDPISGHDNLYWYRRVMGKEIKFLLHFVKESKQDESGMPNNRFLAERTGGTYSTLKVQPAELEDSGVYFCASSQARRINEKLFFGSGTQLSVL.

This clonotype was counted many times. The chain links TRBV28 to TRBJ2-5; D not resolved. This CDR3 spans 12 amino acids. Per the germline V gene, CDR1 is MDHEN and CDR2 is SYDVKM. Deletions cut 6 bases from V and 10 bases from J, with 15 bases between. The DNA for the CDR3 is TGTGCCAGCAGGCCCCCCTCGGACGGCCAGTACTTC. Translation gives CASRPPSDGQYF.

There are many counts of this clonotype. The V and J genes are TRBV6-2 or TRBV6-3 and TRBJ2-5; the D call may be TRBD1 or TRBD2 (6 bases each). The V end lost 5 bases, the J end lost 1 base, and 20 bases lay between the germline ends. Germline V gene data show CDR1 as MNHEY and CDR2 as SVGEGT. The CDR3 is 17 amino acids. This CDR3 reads CASSEGEAALGQETQYF. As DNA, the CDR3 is TGTGCCAGCAGTGAGGGGGAGGCGGCCCTAGGCCAAGAGACCCAGTACTTC.

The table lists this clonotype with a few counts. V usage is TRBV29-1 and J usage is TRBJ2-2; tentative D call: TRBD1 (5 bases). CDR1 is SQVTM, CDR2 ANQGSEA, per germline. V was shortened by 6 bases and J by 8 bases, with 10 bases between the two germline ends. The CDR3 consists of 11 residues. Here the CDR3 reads CSVAGSGELFF. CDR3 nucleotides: TGCAGCGTGGCAGGGTCGGGGGAGCTGTTTTTT.

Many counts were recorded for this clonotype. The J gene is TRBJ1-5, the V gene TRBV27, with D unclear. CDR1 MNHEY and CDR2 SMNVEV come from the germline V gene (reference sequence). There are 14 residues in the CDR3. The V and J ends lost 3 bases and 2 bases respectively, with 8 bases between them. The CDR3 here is CASSLSWGNQPQHF. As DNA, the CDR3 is TGTGCCAGCAGTTTGTCGTGGGGCAATCAGCCCCAGCATTTT.

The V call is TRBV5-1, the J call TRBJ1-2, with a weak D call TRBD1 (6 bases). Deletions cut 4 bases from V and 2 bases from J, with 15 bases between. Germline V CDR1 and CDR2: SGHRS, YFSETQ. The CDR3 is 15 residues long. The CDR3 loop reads CASSELTGPNYGYTF. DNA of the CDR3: TGCGCCAGCAGCGAACTGACAGGTCCGAACTATGGCTACACCTTC.

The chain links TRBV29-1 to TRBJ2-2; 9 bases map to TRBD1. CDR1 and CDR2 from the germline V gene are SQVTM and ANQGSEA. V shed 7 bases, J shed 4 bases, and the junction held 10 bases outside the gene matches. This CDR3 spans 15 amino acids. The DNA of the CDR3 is TGCAGCGGGGTTGTTGCGACAGGGGGCACCGGGGAGCTGTTTTTT. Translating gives CSGVVATGGTGELFF.

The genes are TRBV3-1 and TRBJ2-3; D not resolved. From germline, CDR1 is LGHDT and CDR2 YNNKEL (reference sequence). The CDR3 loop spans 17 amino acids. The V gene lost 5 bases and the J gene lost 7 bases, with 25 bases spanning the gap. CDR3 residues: CASSVATGGSASYTQYF. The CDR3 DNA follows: TGTGCCAGCAGCGTAGCTACGGGCGGTTCGGCGTCATATACGCAGTATTTT.